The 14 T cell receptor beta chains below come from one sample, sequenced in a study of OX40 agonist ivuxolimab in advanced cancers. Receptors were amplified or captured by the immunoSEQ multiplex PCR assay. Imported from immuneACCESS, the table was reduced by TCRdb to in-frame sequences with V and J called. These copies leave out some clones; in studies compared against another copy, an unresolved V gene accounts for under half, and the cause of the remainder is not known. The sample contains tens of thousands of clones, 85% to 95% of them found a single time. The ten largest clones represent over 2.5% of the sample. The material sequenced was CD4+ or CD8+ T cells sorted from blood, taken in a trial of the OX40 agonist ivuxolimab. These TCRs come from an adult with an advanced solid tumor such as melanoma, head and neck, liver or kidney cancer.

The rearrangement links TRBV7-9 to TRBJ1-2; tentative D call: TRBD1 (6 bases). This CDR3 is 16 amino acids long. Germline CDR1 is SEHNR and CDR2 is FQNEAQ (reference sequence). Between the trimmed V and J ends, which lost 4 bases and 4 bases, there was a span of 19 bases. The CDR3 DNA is TGTGCCAGCAGCTCCCCCCTGGCAGGGGTCCTCTATGGCTACACCTTC. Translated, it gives CASSSPLAGVLYGYTF.

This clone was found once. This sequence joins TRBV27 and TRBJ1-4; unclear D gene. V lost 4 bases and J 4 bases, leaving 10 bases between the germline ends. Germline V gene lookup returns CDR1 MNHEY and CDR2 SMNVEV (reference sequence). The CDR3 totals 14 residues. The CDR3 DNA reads TGTGCCAGCAGTTCGGGCCCAATTAATGAAAAACTGTTTTTT. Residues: CASSSGPINEKLFF. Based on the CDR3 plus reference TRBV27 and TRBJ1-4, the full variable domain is EAQVTQNPRYLITVTGKKLTVTCSQNMNHEYMSWYRQDPGLGLRQIYYSMNVEVTDKGDVPEGYKVSRKEKRNFPLILESPSPNQTSLYFCASSSGPINEKLFFGSGTQLSVL.

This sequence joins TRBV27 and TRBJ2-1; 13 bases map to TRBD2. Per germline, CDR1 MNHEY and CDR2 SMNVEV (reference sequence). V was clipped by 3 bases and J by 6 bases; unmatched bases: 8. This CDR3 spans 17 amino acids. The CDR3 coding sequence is TGTGCCAGCAGTTTCAAACTAGCGGGAGGGCCTCGCAATGAGCAGTTCTTC. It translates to CASSFKLAGGPRNEQFF.

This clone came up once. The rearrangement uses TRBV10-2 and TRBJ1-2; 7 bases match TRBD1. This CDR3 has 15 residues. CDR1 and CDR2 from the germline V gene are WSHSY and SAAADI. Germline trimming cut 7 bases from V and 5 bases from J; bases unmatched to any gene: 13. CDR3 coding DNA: TGCGCCAGCACTGTAACGACAGGGAGCGCATATGGCTACACCTTC. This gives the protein CASTVTTGSAYGYTF.

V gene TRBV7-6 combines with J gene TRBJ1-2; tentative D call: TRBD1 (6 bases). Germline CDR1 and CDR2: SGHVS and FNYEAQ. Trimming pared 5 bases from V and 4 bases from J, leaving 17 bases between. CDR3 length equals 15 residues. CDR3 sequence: CASSKTSRTAYGYTF. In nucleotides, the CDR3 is TGTGCCAGCAGCAAAACCAGCAGGACAGCCTATGGCTACACCTTC.

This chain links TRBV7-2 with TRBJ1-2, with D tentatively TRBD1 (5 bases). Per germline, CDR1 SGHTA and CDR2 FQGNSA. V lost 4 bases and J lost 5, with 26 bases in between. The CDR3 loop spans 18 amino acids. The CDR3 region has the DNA TGTGCCAGCAGCTCCACCGGGACCAACGCCCGGTTTTGGTATGGCTACACCTTC. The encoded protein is CASSSTGTNARFWYGYTF.

This CDR3 reads CASSGQGYKDSPLHF. CDR3 nucleotide sequence: TGTGCCAGCAGTGGACAGGGGTATAAGGATTCACCCCTCCACTTT. The gene calls are TRBV2 and TRBJ1-6; 8 bases match TRBD1. The V segment lost 4 bases and the J segment 8 bases; nucleotides outside the gene matches: 7. This CDR3 is 15 amino acids long. The germline V gene has CDR1 SNHLY and CDR2 FYNNEI. Full variable domain (missing parts from reference TRBV2 and TRBJ1-6): EPEVTQTPSHQVTQMGQEVILRCVPISNHLYFYWYRQILGQKVEFLVSFYNNEISEKSEIFDDQFSVERPDGSNFTLKIRSTKLEDSAMYFCASSGQGYKDSPLHFGNGTRLTVT.

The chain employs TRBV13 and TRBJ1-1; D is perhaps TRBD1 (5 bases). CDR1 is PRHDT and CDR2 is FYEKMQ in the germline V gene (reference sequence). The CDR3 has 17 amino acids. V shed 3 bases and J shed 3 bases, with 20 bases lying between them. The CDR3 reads CASSFQSGFQGDTEAFF. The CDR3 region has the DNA TGTGCCAGCAGCTTTCAATCGGGATTTCAGGGAGACACTGAAGCTTTCTTT.

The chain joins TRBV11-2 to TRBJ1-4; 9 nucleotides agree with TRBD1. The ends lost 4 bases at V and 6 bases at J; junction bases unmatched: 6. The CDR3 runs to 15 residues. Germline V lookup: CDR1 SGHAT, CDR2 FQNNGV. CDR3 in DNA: TGTGCCAGCAGCTCCGGGACAGGGACGGATGAAAAACTGTTTTTT. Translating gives CASSSGTGTDEKLFF.

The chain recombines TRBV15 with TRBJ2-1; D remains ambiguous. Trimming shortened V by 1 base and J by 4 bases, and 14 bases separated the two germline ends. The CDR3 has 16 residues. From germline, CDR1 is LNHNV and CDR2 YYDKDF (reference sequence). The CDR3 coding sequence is TGTGCCACCAGCAGAGGGGCAGGAGCAAGGTACAATGAGCAGTTCTTC. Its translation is CATSRGAGARYNEQFF.

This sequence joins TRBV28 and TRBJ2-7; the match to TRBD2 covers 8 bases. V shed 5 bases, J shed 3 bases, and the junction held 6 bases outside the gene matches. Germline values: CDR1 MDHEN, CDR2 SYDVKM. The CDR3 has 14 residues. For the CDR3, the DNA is TGTGCCAGCAGTAACGGACTAGCCATCTACGAGCAGTACTTC. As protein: CASSNGLAIYEQYF.

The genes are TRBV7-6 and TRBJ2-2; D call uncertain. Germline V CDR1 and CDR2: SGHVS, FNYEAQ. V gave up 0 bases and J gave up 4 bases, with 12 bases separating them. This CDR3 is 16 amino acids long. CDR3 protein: CASSLAEFGPTGELFF. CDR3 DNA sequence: TGTGCCAGCAGCTTAGCGGAATTTGGGCCCACCGGGGAGCTGTTTTTT.

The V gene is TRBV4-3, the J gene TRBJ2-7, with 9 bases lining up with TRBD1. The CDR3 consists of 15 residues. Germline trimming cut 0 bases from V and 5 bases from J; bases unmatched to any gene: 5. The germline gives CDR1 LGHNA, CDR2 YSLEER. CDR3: CASSQDPGTGNEQYF. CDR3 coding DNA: TGCGCCAGCAGCCAAGACCCCGGGACAGGGAACGAGCAGTACTTC.

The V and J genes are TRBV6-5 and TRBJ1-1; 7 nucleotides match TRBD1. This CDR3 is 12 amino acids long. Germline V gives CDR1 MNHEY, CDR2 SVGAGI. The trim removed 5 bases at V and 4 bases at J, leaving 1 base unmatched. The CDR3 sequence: CASSRQGTEAFF. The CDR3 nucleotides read TGTGCCAGCAGTAGACAGGGCACTGAAGCTTTCTTT.